This T cell receptor (beta chain) originates from a study of T cell responses to AZD1222 COVID-19 vaccine. General observations from the study: Possibly, clonal diversity was underestimated; donors were largely white British and included more females.

V was clipped by 0 bases and J by 3 bases; unmatched bases: 8. This CDR3 comprises 16 residues. In germline, CDR1 is SGHRS, CDR2 YFSETQ. In the case of this clone: The antigen is not known.

Repertoires were generated with immunoSEQ multiplex PCR, while TCRdb's copy carries only in-frame clones and drops some. The table has more than 110,000 clones, roughly 90% seen once. The J gene is TRBJ1-1, the V gene TRBV5-1; TRBD1 matches at 7 bases. The sample was peripheral blood, taken 28 days after the second AZD1222 dose. This sequence originates from an adult who received the AZD1222 COVID-19 vaccine. The CDR3 spells CASSLGAGGLDTEAFF. The CDR3 DNA follows: TGCGCCAGCAGCTTGGGGGCAGGGGGTTTGGACACTGAAGCTTTCTTT.